The 10 T cell receptor beta chains below all came from one sample that was sequenced in a study of cytomegalovirus exposure and HLA in healthy donors. Use of 60 Vbeta and 13 Jbeta primers characterized the PCR. Data came from immunoSEQ multiplex PCR; TCRdb stores just in-frame clones and leaves some out. This table has about 160,000 clones, around 75% appearing once. Sequencing was performed on PBMCs. Receptors were obtained from a man aged 18 to 35 in good health and CMV-seropositive.

The chain joins TRBV2 to TRBJ1-5; no clear D gene. Germline loops: CDR1 SNHLY, CDR2 FYNNEI. The CDR3 length is 14 residues. Trimming took off 8 bases at V and 0 bases at J, with 11 bases between the two ends. The CDR3 DNA reads as TGTGCCAGCGGGCGCCAGAATAGCAATCAGCCCCAGCATTTT. Protein product: CASGRQNSNQPQHF.

The chain has TRBV6-1 and TRBJ2-7; D uncertain. Germline V CDR1 and CDR2: MNHNS, SASEGT. The V end lost 6 bases, the J end lost 0 bases, and 6 bases lay between the germline ends. CDR3 length: 12 amino acids. CDR3 amino acids: CASRKDSYEQYV. DNA for the CDR3: TGTGCCAGCAGGAAGGACTCCTACGAGCAGTACGTC.

The V call is TRBV18, the J call TRBJ1-6; the match to TRBD1 covers 8 bases. V lost 3 bases and J lost 4; bases outside the gene matches: 8. CDR3 size: 17 residues. Germline values: CDR1 KGHSH, CDR2 LQKENI. The CDR3 nucleotides are TGTGCCAGCTCACCGACGGGACAGGCGCCTTATAATTCACCCCTCCACTTT. As protein: CASSPTGQAPYNSPLHF.

This clone came up once. The V call is TRBV5-4, the J call TRBJ2-3; a weak D match, TRBD2 (5 bases). CDR3 length: 13 residues. V was pared by 2 bases and J by 5 bases, with 9 bases between. Germline-derived CDR1 and CDR2 are SGHNT and YYREEE (reference sequence). The CDR3 nucleotides are TGTGCCAGCAGCTTTGCGGGCCAAGATACGCAGTATTTT. The encoded protein is CASSFAGQDTQYF.

The chain has TRBV4-2 and TRBJ2-3; 14 bases map to TRBD2. The CDR3 length is 18 residues. The V gene's germline CDR1 is LGHNA and CDR2 YNFKEQ. Unmatched junction bases numbered 7, after V lost 3 bases and J lost 2 bases. The CDR3 loop reads CASSQRGTSGGFTDTQYF. In DNA form, the CDR3 reads TGTGCCAGCAGCCAGAGAGGGACTAGCGGGGGTTTCACAGATACGCAGTATTTT.

This clone has just one count. The rearrangement links TRBV11-2 to TRBJ2-7; TRBD2 aligns across 7 bases. The ends lost 5 bases at V and 2 bases at J; junction bases unmatched: 6. Germline lookup yields CDR1 SGHAT and CDR2 FQNNGV. There are 14 residues in the CDR3. The CDR3 loop reads CASSDGRYPYEQYV. Written as DNA, the CDR3 is TGTGCCAGCAGCGACGGGAGGTACCCCTACGAGCAGTACGTC.

This clone has more than one count but fewer than ten. V usage is TRBV6-5 and J usage is TRBJ1-1; no clear D gene. Trimming stripped 6 bases from V and 1 base from J, with 9 bases between. Germline values: CDR1 MNHEY, CDR2 SVGAGI. CDR3 length equals 13 residues. The CDR3 is CASRPTANTEAFF. The CDR3 DNA reads TGTGCCAGCAGACCCACAGCGAACACTGAAGCTTTCTTT.

The chain combines TRBV30 with TRBJ1-2; 12 bases fit TRBD1. Germline trimming cut 4 bases from V and 8 bases from J; bases unmatched to any gene: 8. Germline V gives CDR1 GTSNPN, CDR2 SVGIG (reference sequence). The CDR3 has 14 amino acids. The CDR3 DNA reads TGTGCCTGGAAGGGGGACAGGGGGCGCCGGGGCTACACCTTC. It yields the protein CAWKGDRGRRGYTF.

J is TRBJ1-1 and V is TRBV7-9, with D unresolved. Germline values: CDR1 SEHNR, CDR2 FQNEAQ (reference sequence). The CDR3 totals 13 residues. V was pared by 6 bases and J by 0 bases, with 8 bases between. The CDR3 nucleotides read TGTGCCAGCAGTCGTCTCCTGAACACTGAAGCTTTCTTT. Translated, it gives CASSRLLNTEAFF.

This clone was seen a few times. The V call is TRBV6-1, the J call TRBJ2-2; TRBD2 might be the D (6 bases). V lost 6 bases and J lost 0, with 11 bases in between. This CDR3 contains 15 residues. Germline CDR1 is MNHNS and CDR2 is SASEGT. This chain's CDR3 is CASRRGAANTGELFF. The CDR3 DNA reads as TGTGCCAGCAGGCGGGGTGCGGCGAACACCGGGGAGCTGTTTTTT.